Following are 29 T cell receptor beta chains from one sample sequenced in a study of T cells in Graves' hyperthyroidism and ophthalmopathy. Using RNA transcripts as the source, TCR beta CDR3 regions were amplified. The HTBI primer set served for first-round RT-PCR of the TCR CDR3. Each CDR3 protein gets one entry after TCRdb re-called the multiplex PCR reads with MiXCR. The sample shows fewer than 650,000 distinct CDR3 sequences, roughly 14% of them seen only once. Sequenced material: blood. These receptors came from a woman in her 40s with Graves' ophthalmopathy.

Ten or more counts support this clonotype. V usage is TRBV6-1 and J usage is TRBJ1-1, with D unresolved. Germline V lookup: CDR1 MNHNS, CDR2 SASEGT. Trimming cost V 2 bases and J 0 bases, with 7 bases left between them. The CDR3 has 14 amino acids. CDR3 residues: CASSESGMNTEAFF. CDR3 nucleotide sequence: TGTGCCAGCAGTGAATCCGGGATGAACACTGAAGCTTTCTTT.

The chain carries TRBV28 and TRBJ2-7, with TRBD2 identical over 10 bases. Germline loops: CDR1 MDHEN, CDR2 SYDVKM. With V trimmed by 8 bases and J by 4 bases, 8 bases remained unmatched. The length of the CDR3 is 14 residues. CDR3 DNA sequence: TGTGCCAGCTTTTCGGCTAGCGGGAGTTACGAGCAGTACTTC. Amino acid sequence: CASFSASGSYEQYF.

This clonotype has ten or more counts. The chain uses TRBV28 and TRBJ1-2; no clear D gene. Germline CDR1 reads MDHEN; CDR2 reads SYDVKM. V lost 10 bases to trimming and J lost 2 bases, with 20 bases between them. CDR3 size: 15 residues. CDR3 DNA sequence: TGTGCCACTAACGAACAGTTATCATTAAACTATGGCTACACCTTC. Its translation is CATNEQLSLNYGYTF.

This clonotype was counted many times. The chain carries TRBV2 and TRBJ2-7; D is perhaps TRBD1 (5 bases). This CDR3 comprises 15 residues. V was shortened by 6 bases and J by 3 bases, with 18 bases between the two germline ends. CDR1 and CDR2 (germline): SNHLY, FYNNEI. CDR3 bases: TGTGCCAGCAGCGTCGTTCAGGGCCTAAGCTACGAGCAGTACTTC. This translates into CASSVVQGLSYEQYF.

This clonotype was seen at least ten times. The V gene is TRBV11-3, the J gene TRBJ2-7, with 8 bases matching TRBD2. CDR1 is SGHNT and CDR2 is YENEEA in the germline V gene. J gave up 3 bases and V 5 bases, and 6 bases lay outside the gene matches. The CDR3 extends over 14 amino acids. DNA of the CDR3: TGTGCCAGCAGCGGCGGGACTAGGTACTACGAGCAGTACTTC. This sequence encodes CASSGGTRYYEQYF.

Ten or more counts support this clonotype. The V and J genes are TRBV7-8 and TRBJ1-5, with a weak D call TRBD1 (6 bases). With 1 base removed from V and 0 bases from J, the gap between germline ends came to 13 bases. This CDR3 has 17 residues. Germline assignment: CDR1 SGHVS and CDR2 FQNEAQ. The CDR3 reads CASSLGLATGSNQPQHF. DNA of the CDR3: TGTGCCAGCAGCTTAGGGTTGGCGACAGGTAGCAATCAGCCCCAGCATTTT.

V gene TRBV27 combines with J gene TRBJ1-1; the D gene is possibly TRBD1 (6 bases). CDR3 length: 15 amino acids. Germline V gene lookup returns CDR1 MNHEY and CDR2 SMNVEV (reference sequence). The germline V and J ends were trimmed by 4 bases and 3 bases, with 15 bases remaining between them. CDR3 sequence: CASSSRGRQDTEAFF. The CDR3 DNA follows: TGTGCCAGCAGTTCCAGGGGCCGCCAGGACACTGAAGCTTTCTTT.

This clonotype was observed a handful of times. The CDR3 is CASRMVGGRYEQYF. The CDR3 nucleotides read TGCGCCAGCAGAATGGTAGGGGGCCGTTACGAGCAGTACTTC. The chain recombines TRBV5-1 with TRBJ2-7; TRBD1 aligns across 7 bases. With V trimmed by 5 bases and J by 4 bases, 9 bases remained unmatched. Germline V gene data show CDR1 as SGHRS and CDR2 as YFSETQ. The CDR3 is 14 amino acids.

This clonotype was seen a handful of times. For the CDR3, the DNA is TGTGCCAGCACCGTAGCCGGGACAGCCCTTTCACCCCTCCACTTT. Protein: CASTVAGTALSPLHF. The chain has TRBV7-9 and TRBJ1-6; TRBD1 aligns across 7 bases. Germline trimming cut 7 bases from V and 9 bases from J; bases unmatched to any gene: 12. The germline gives CDR1 SEHNR, CDR2 FQNEAQ (reference sequence). This CDR3 is built from 15 residues.

This clonotype was seen repeatedly, ten times or more. V is TRBV6-6 and J is TRBJ2-2; tentative D call: TRBD1 (6 bases). Trimming cost V 0 bases and J 6 bases, with 32 bases left between them. The germline gives CDR1 MNHNY, CDR2 SVGAGI (reference sequence). This CDR3 has 22 residues. The CDR3, as DNA: TGTGCCAGCAGTTACTCGTTTTTCCGAGGCGTACCGGGACACGGAGTACCCGGGGAGCTGTTTTTT. This codes for CASSYSFFRGVPGHGVPGELFF.

This chain joins TRBV7-2 and TRBJ2-5; D possibly uses TRBD1 or TRBD2 (7 bases each). Germline V gives CDR1 SGHTA, CDR2 FQGNSA. V was clipped by 5 bases and J by 4 bases, with 17 bases between them. The CDR3 covers 15 residues. CDR3 DNA: TGTGCCAGCAGCCGAGCGGGACAGAGGGTAGAGACCCAGTACTTC. Its translation: CASSRAGQRVETQYF. The full variable domain, in which reference TRBV7-2 and TRBJ2-5 provide the parts outside the CDR3, is GAGVSQSPSNKVTEKGKDVELRCDPISGHTALYWYRQSLGQGLEFLIYFQGNSAPDKSGLPSDRFSAERTGGSVSTLTIQRTQQEDSAVYLCASSRAGQRVETQYFGPGTRLLVL.

In DNA form, the CDR3 reads TGTGCCAGCAGAGGTTGCGGGAGTCGAACCGGGGAGCTGTTTTTT. It specifies CASRGCGSRTGELFF. The rearrangement joins TRBV6-1 to TRBJ2-2, with TRBD2 identical over 7 bases. The CDR3 is made up of 15 amino acids. Germline loops: CDR1 MNHNS, CDR2 SASEGT. The V segment lost 6 bases and the J segment 5 bases; nucleotides outside the gene matches: 9.

This clonotype was seen many times. This chain connects TRBV6-1 to TRBJ2-7; D is possibly TRBD1 or TRBD2 (5 bases each). The CDR3 is 14 amino acids. Between the trimmed V and J ends, which lost 6 bases and 7 bases, there was a span of 19 bases. CDR1 is MNHNS and CDR2 is SASEGT in the germline V gene. DNA of the CDR3: TGTGCCAGCAGAAAGGGGACGTTTTGGAGTGAGCAGTACTTC. Its protein product is CASRKGTFWSEQYF.

This clonotype showed up just a few times. A read error may produce the germline difference seen at one junction end. The genes are TRBV7-7 and TRBJ2-3; 13 nucleotides line up with TRBD2. The CDR3 sequence is 17 residues long. From germline, CDR1 is SSHAT and CDR2 FNYEAQ (reference sequence). CDR3: CASSSGTSGTSTDTQYF. The DNA for the CDR3 is TGTGCTAGCAGCTCAGGGACTAGCGGGACAAGCACAGATACGCAGTATTTT.

This clonotype was detected ten times or more. This chain links TRBV29-1 with TRBJ2-7, with no clear D. V was trimmed by 4 bases and J by 2 bases, leaving 9 bases between them. CDR1 is SQVTM and CDR2 is ANQGSEA in the germline V gene. This CDR3 spans 12 amino acids. The CDR3 DNA reads as TGCAGCGTTGCGATAGGGACCTACGAGCAGTACTTC. This translates into CSVAIGTYEQYF.

The genes are TRBV3-1 and TRBJ2-7; 7 bases fit TRBD1. Germline-derived CDR1 and CDR2 are LGHDT and YNNKEL (reference sequence). The CDR3 spans 20 residues. Unmatched junction bases numbered 18, after V lost 1 base and J lost 0 bases. DNA for the CDR3: TGTGCCAGCAGCCAAGGCCCGGGACAGTATGCTAACTTCCTCTCCTACGAGCAGTACTTC. Translation gives CASSQGPGQYANFLSYEQYF.

The table lists this clonotype with many counts. The chain links TRBV12-5 to TRBJ1-1; 7 nucleotides agree with TRBD1. Unmatched junction bases numbered 3, after V lost 4 bases and J lost 1 base. The germline gives CDR1 LGHNT, CDR2 FRNRAP. This CDR3 has 14 amino acids. Here the CDR3 reads CASGSGTANTEAFF. In DNA form, the CDR3 reads TGTGCTAGTGGTTCCGGGACAGCGAACACTGAAGCTTTCTTT.

This clonotype was detected only a few times. The rearrangement uses TRBV4-1 and TRBJ2-7; 14 nucleotides line up with TRBD2. Trimming removed 5 bases from V and 3 bases from J; junction bases left unmatched: 6. CDR3 length equals 16 residues. The germline V gene has CDR1 MGHRA and CDR2 YSYEKL. The CDR3 protein is CASSKGLAGDFYEQYF. The DNA for the CDR3 is TGCGCCAGCAGCAAGGGACTAGCGGGAGACTTCTACGAGCAGTACTTC.

The J gene is TRBJ1-6, the V gene TRBV19; 8 bases are a match to TRBD1. Germline CDR1 and CDR2: LNHDA and SQIVND (reference sequence). The CDR3 length is 14 residues. V shed 3 bases, J shed 7 bases, and the junction held 2 bases outside the gene matches. This CDR3 reads CASSMGQVNSPLHF. The CDR3 DNA is TGTGCCAGTAGTATGGGACAGGTGAATTCACCCCTCCACTTT.

The chain has TRBV20-1 and TRBJ2-5; possible D gene TRBD1, 6 bases. The CDR3 is 13 residues long. Germline-derived CDR1 and CDR2 are DFQATT and SNEGSKA (reference sequence). Trimming shortened V by 5 bases and J by 1 base, and 11 bases separated the two germline ends. The CDR3 region has the DNA TGCAGTGCTTACAGGGCGCCCCAAGAGACCCAGTACTTC. As protein: CSAYRAPQETQYF.

The rearrangement links TRBV9 to TRBJ2-7, with D hard to call. CDR1 is SGDLS and CDR2 is YYNGEE in the germline V gene. The CDR3 has 14 amino acids. The ends were cut back, 0 bases at V and 5 bases at J, with 12 bases in the middle. This CDR3 reads CASSVVGREDEQYF. The CDR3 coding sequence is TGTGCCAGCAGCGTAGTAGGTAGAGAAGACGAGCAGTACTTC. Full variable domain (missing parts from reference TRBV9 and TRBJ2-7): DSGVTQTPKHLITATGQRVTLRCSPRSGDLSVYWYQQSLDQGLQFLIQYYNGEERAKGNILERFSAQQFPDLHSELNLSSLELGDSALYFCASSVVGREDEQYFGPGTRLTVT.

This clonotype was found many times. J is TRBJ1-5 and V is TRBV6-2 or TRBV6-3, with D unresolved. The CDR3 covers 12 residues. Trimming left V 0 bases short and J 5 bases short, with 2 bases between. Per germline, CDR1 MNHEY and CDR2 SVGEGT. The DNA for the CDR3 is TGTGCCAGCAGTTACTCTGATCAGCCCCAGCATTTT. It is translated as CASSYSDQPQHF.

This clonotype occurred many times. The V and J genes are TRBV6-7 and TRBJ1-2; 11 nucleotides align to TRBD1. TRBV6-7 is assigned to the ORF class and has an uncertain function. With 3 bases clipped from V and 3 bases from J, the junction kept 9 bases outside the gene matches. This CDR3 is 17 amino acids long. CDR3 in amino acids: CASSYRYRTGGDYGYTF. The CDR3 coding sequence is TGTGCCAGCAGTTATCGGTATCGGACAGGGGGCGACTATGGCTACACCTTC.

This rearrangement joins TRBV7-9 to TRBJ1-5; no clear D. Germline CDR1 and CDR2: SEHNR and FQNEAQ (reference sequence). The V gene lost 8 bases and the J gene lost 1 base, with 12 bases spanning the gap. CDR3 length: 14 residues. CDR3 region: CASQDGASNQPQHF. CDR3 in DNA: TGTGCCAGCCAAGATGGCGCGAGCAATCAGCCCCAGCATTTT.

This clonotype was seen repeatedly, ten times or more. The genes are TRBV29-1 and TRBJ2-7; either TRBD1 or TRBD2 may fit D (6 bases each). Germline CDR1 reads SQVTM; CDR2 reads ANQGSEA. Trimming removed 4 bases at V and 3 bases at J, with 19 bases between. The CDR3 loop spans 15 amino acids. The CDR3 region has the DNA TGCAGCGTTGGAGCCCATAGGGGGGTAGGCTACGAGCAGTACTTC. Its translation is CSVGAHRGVGYEQYF.

Ten or more counts support this clonotype. The rearrangement uses TRBV15 and TRBJ1-5, with unresolved D. The CDR3 totals 13 residues. From germline, CDR1 is LNHNV and CDR2 YYDKDF (reference sequence). Trimming removed 8 bases at V and 4 bases at J, with 12 bases between. CDR3 in amino acids: CATGPFPNQPQHF. The CDR3, as DNA: TGTGCCACCGGACCGTTTCCTAATCAGCCCCAGCATTTT.

This clonotype was detected ten times or more. No conserved phenylalanine or tryptophan is present at the end of the CDR3, so a read error is the likely explanation. The DNA is left out, because the CDR3 cannot be placed on it with certainty; the CDR3 is given as TCRdb lists it. The J gene is TRBJ2-7, the V gene TRBV28; TRBD1 was called by the table and not checked on the DNA. The CDR3 is 12 residues long, counting both termini. CDR1 is MDHEN, CDR2 SYDVKM, per germline. The CDR3 loop is CASSSGQGYEQY.

This clonotype showed up just a few times. The chain employs TRBV28 and TRBJ2-7; TRBD2 agrees at 8 bases. With V trimmed by 2 bases and J by 6 bases, 18 bases remained unmatched. Germline V CDR1 and CDR2: MDHEN, SYDVKM. The CDR3 length is 18 residues. The CDR3 bases are TGTGCCAGCAGTTTAGCGGGTAGGGGGATAGCGGGAATCTCCGAGCAGTACTTC. It encodes CASSLAGRGIAGISEQYF.

Remarks on this clonotype: This clone may be a read error of a much larger clone one base away. The gene calls are TRBV6-5 and TRBJ1-6, with 9 nucleotides matching TRBD1. Germline loops: CDR1 MNHEY, CDR2 SVGAGI. The CDR3 totals 13 residues. CDR3 loop: CASRGQGGSPPHF. The CDR3 nucleotides are TGTGCCAGCAGGGGACAGGGAGGTTCACCCCCCCACTTT.